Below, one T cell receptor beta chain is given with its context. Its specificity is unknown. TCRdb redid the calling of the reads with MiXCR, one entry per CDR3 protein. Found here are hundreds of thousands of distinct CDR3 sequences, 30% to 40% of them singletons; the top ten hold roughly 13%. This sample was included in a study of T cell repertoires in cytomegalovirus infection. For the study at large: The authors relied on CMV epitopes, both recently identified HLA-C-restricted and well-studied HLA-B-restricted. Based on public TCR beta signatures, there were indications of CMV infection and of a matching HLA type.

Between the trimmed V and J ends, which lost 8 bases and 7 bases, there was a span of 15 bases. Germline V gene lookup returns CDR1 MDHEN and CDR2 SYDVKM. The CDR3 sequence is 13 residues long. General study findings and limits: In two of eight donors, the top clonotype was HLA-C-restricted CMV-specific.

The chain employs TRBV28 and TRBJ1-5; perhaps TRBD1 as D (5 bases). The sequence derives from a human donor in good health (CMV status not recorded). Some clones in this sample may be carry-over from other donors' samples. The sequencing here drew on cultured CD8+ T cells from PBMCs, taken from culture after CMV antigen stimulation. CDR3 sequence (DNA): TGTGCCAGCGTTTCCGGGGGGGGACAGCCCCAGCATTTT. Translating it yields CASVSGGGQPQHF.